This passage covers 28 T cell receptor beta chains from one sample sequenced in a study of early stage breast cancer tumors. Sequenced by immunoSEQ multiplex PCR; TCRdb stores in-frame clones only, minus some. This table holds about 34,000 clones, over 70% found once. The sample consisted of breast tumor tissue. The receptors shown here come from a person aged 25 to 39 with breast cancer.

The chain employs TRBV7-9 and TRBJ2-7, with 7 bases that match TRBD2. The V segment lost 1 base and the J segment 4 bases; nucleotides outside the gene matches: 4. The CDR3 consists of 14 residues. CDR1 and CDR2 (germline): SEHNR, FQNEAQ (reference sequence). This CDR3 reads CASSLELAQYEQYF. In nucleotides, the CDR3 is TGTGCCAGCAGCTTAGAACTAGCGCAGTACGAGCAGTACTTC.

The chain combines TRBV5-1 with TRBJ2-1; 7 bases align to TRBD2. The germline gives CDR1 SGHRS, CDR2 YFSETQ. With V trimmed by 2 bases and J by 6 bases, 5 bases remained unmatched. This CDR3 contains 14 residues. The CDR3 DNA is TGCGCCAGCAGCTTCGGGGGAGGGCCCAATGAGCAGTTCTTC. Encoded protein: CASSFGGGPNEQFF.

The chain employs TRBV6-1 and TRBJ2-1; D call uncertain. CDR1 is MNHNS, CDR2 SASEGT, per germline. V was cut by 0 bases and J by 4 bases, with 13 bases left in between. There are 16 residues in the CDR3. CDR3 DNA: TGTGCCAGCAGTGAAGCGTTGAGGTCCTCGTACAATGAGCAGTTCTTC. Protein product: CASSEALRSSYNEQFF.

This chain joins TRBV6-5 and TRBJ2-7; D gene unclear. Trimming took off 3 bases at V and 7 bases at J, with 16 bases between the two ends. This CDR3 is built from 14 residues. The germline CDR1 and CDR2 sequences are MNHEY and SVGAGI. The CDR3 sequence: CASSYRQEIGEQYF. CDR3 in DNA: TGTGCCAGCAGTTATCGGCAGGAGATAGGGGAGCAGTACTTC.

The chain employs TRBV5-1 and TRBJ2-2, with a weak D call TRBD1 (5 bases). The length of the CDR3 is 14 residues. V was cut by 3 bases and J by 6 bases, with 12 bases left in between. Germline-derived CDR1 and CDR2 are SGHRS and YFSETQ. CDR3 nucleotide sequence: TGCGCCAGCAGCTCCGAAGGGGCCCCCGGGGAGCTGTTTTTT. This translates into CASSSEGAPGELFF. Filled out from reference TRBV5-1 and TRBJ2-2, the complete variable domain reads KAGVTQTPRYLIKTRGQQVTLSCSPISGHRSVSWYQQTPGQGLQFLFEYFSETQRNKGNFPGRFSGRQFSNSRSEMNVSTLELGDSALYLCASSSEGAPGELFFGEGSRLTVL.

This chain links TRBV12-2 with TRBJ2-2; no check of the table's D call, TRBD2, against the DNA was made. TRBV12-2 is designated a pseudogene. This CDR3 contains 17 residues. The CDR3 region has the DNA TGTGCAAGTCGCACGGGACTAGCGGGACGGAACACCGGGGAGCTGTTTTTT. Protein: CASRTGLAGRNTGELFF.

This sequence joins TRBV7-6 and TRBJ2-3; TRBD2 aligns across 9 bases. Germline CDR1 reads SGHVS; CDR2 reads FNYEAQ. Trimming took 5 bases from V and 4 from J; bases not matched to a gene: 13. The CDR3 loop spans 17 amino acids. CDR3: CASSRRAAGGSPDTQYF. In nucleotides, the CDR3 is TGTGCCAGCAGCCGCCGGGCTGCGGGAGGGAGCCCAGATACGCAGTATTTT.

The chain uses TRBV30 and TRBJ1-2, with D uncertain. The V end was cut by 2 bases, the J end by 5 bases, with 6 bases between. The CDR3 has 11 residues. Per the germline V gene, CDR1 is GTSNPN and CDR2 is SVGIG (reference sequence). This CDR3 reads CAWSPPYGYTF. As DNA, the CDR3 is TGTGCCTGGAGTCCACCTTATGGCTACACCTTC.

V is TRBV19 and J is TRBJ2-2; TRBD1 agrees at 11 bases. After removal of 4 bases from V and 5 bases from J, the junction contained 6 bases not matched to a gene. CDR1 LNHDA and CDR2 SQIVND come from the germline V gene (reference sequence). The CDR3 totals 16 residues. DNA for the CDR3: TGTGCCAGTAGTAGACGGACAGGGGGCTTTACCGGGGAGCTGTTTTTT. Translation: CASSRRTGGFTGELFF.

The V gene is TRBV5-1, the J gene TRBJ2-7; 8 positions agree with TRBD2. The CDR3 is 16 residues long. The trim removed 2 bases at V and 5 bases at J, leaving 12 bases unmatched. Germline V gene data show CDR1 as SGHRS and CDR2 as YFSETQ. This CDR3 is CASSLSLSGTGDEQYF. CDR3 nucleotide sequence: TGCGCCAGCAGCTTATCCCTTAGCGGGACGGGAGACGAGCAGTACTTC.

The chain recombines TRBV7-9 with TRBJ2-7; a possible D gene is TRBD2 (6 bases). CDR1 and CDR2 (germline): SEHNR, FQNEAQ (reference sequence). The CDR3 contains 14 residues. The V end lost 3 bases, the J end lost 2 bases, and 11 bases lay between the germline ends. The CDR3 sequence is CASSFGGETYEQYF. The CDR3 DNA is TGTGCCAGCAGCTTCGGGGGAGAAACCTACGAGCAGTACTTC.

The rearrangement uses TRBV6-1 and TRBJ2-7, with a weak D call TRBD2 (6 bases). From germline, CDR1 is MNHNS and CDR2 SASEGT. Trimming took off 5 bases at V and 2 bases at J, with 7 bases between the two ends. The CDR3 runs to 12 residues. DNA for the CDR3: TGTGCCAGCAGTACTAGCACCTACGAGCAGTACTTC. Encoded protein: CASSTSTYEQYF.

Only one count was recorded for this clone. This sequence joins TRBV5-4 and TRBJ2-3, with 7 bases aligning to TRBD2. The V gene end was trimmed by 3 bases and the J gene end by 2 bases; junction bases not matched to a gene: 9. The length of the CDR3 is 16 residues. Germline CDR1 and CDR2: SGHNT and YYREEE (reference sequence). As DNA, the CDR3 is TGTGCCAGCAGCTCCTCCGGGACTATAATCACAGATACGCAGTATTTT. Protein: CASSSSGTIITDTQYF.

J is TRBJ1-5 and V is TRBV19, with D possibly matching TRBD1 (6 bases). Germline loops: CDR1 LNHDA, CDR2 SQIVND (reference sequence). V was shortened by 11 bases and J by 0 bases, with 11 bases between the two germline ends. The CDR3 runs to 13 residues. CDR3 DNA sequence: TGTGCCGGGGCAGGGGATAGCAATCAGCCCCAGCATTTT. This encodes CAGAGDSNQPQHF.

The rearrangement joins TRBV2 to TRBJ1-1; D unclear. CDR3 size: 15 residues. Trimming pared 6 bases from V and 4 bases from J, leaving 18 bases between. Germline CDR1 SNHLY, CDR2 FYNNEI. Here the CDR3 reads CASSDVVWRSTEAFF. CDR3 DNA: TGTGCCAGCAGCGACGTTGTTTGGAGAAGCACTGAAGCTTTCTTT.

The chain couples TRBV6-1 to TRBJ2-7, with D possibly matching TRBD1 (7 bases). The V gene's germline CDR1 is MNHNS and CDR2 SASEGT. V lost 3 bases to trimming and J lost 3 bases, with 15 bases between them. This CDR3 is 15 amino acids long. In nucleotides, the CDR3 is TGTGCCAGCAGTGAGGGGCAGGGGGGCTTCTACGAGCAGTACTTC. Its protein product is CASSEGQGGFYEQYF.

CDR3 DNA: TGTGCCATCGGACGACTAGCGGGAAGAGGCGGGGAGCTGTTTTTT. It is translated as CAIGRLAGRGGELFF. The chain uses TRBV10-3 and TRBJ2-2; 11 nucleotides match TRBD2. Germline CDR1 reads ENHRY; CDR2 reads SYGVKD. Trimming cost V 8 bases and J 7 bases; bases outside gene matches: 9. The CDR3 is made up of 15 amino acids.

The chain couples TRBV19 to TRBJ2-3, with unresolved D. This CDR3 contains 14 residues. Germline V lookup: CDR1 LNHDA, CDR2 SQIVND (reference sequence). The V end lost 4 bases, the J end lost 0 bases, and 8 bases lay between the germline ends. CDR3 DNA sequence: TGTGCCAGTAGTACATCTTCTAGCACAGATACGCAGTATTTT. It translates to CASSTSSSTDTQYF.

The rearrangement links TRBV10-3 to TRBJ2-5, with D possibly being TRBD2 (6 bases). Trimming stripped 0 bases from V and 1 base from J, with 6 bases between. Germline V gene sequence: CDR1 ENHRY, CDR2 SYGVKD. This CDR3 spans 14 amino acids. The CDR3 nucleotides read TGTGCCATCAGTGAGTCGACTAGCCAAGAGACCCAGTACTTC. Amino acid sequence: CAISESTSQETQYF.

This clone is labeled as medium-sized. The chain links TRBV4-1 to TRBJ1-3; D call uncertain. The CDR3 is 16 amino acids. The ends were cut back, 0 bases at V and 9 bases at J, with 18 bases in the middle. Germline V gives CDR1 MGHRA, CDR2 YSYEKL. CDR3 residues: CASSQDTVSFESTIYF. Written as DNA, the CDR3 is TGCGCCAGCAGCCAAGACACCGTCAGTTTCGAATCCACCATATATTTT.

The CDR3 reads CSVEAWGQETQYF. The CDR3 nucleotides are TGCAGCGTTGAAGCATGGGGCCAAGAGACCCAGTACTTC. V is TRBV29-1 and J is TRBJ2-5; D uncertain. The germline V gene has CDR1 SQVTM and CDR2 ANQGSEA. With 1 base removed from V and 1 base from J, the gap between germline ends came to 7 bases. The CDR3 spans 13 residues. The variable domain in full, with the rest retrieved from reference TRBV29-1 and TRBJ2-5, is SAVISQKPSRDICQRGTSLTIQCQVDSQVTMMFWYRQQPGQSLTLIATANQGSEATYESGFVIDKFPISRPNLTFSTLTVSNMSPEDSSIYLCSVEAWGQETQYFGPGTRLLVL.

V gene TRBV11-3 combines with J gene TRBJ2-1; 11 bases match TRBD2. V shed 5 bases and J 7 bases; nucleotides not matched to a gene: 7. The CDR3 sequence is 15 residues long. Germline V lookup: CDR1 SGHNT, CDR2 YENEEA. As DNA, the CDR3 is TGTGCCAGCAGCGGGGAGGCTAGCGGGAGGAATGAGCAGTTCTTC. This encodes CASSGEASGRNEQFF.

The chain links TRBV15 to TRBJ2-4, with 9 bases matching TRBD1. The V segment lost 1 base and the J segment 1 base; nucleotides outside the gene matches: 11. CDR3 length: 19 amino acids. Germline loops: CDR1 LNHNV, CDR2 YYDKDF (reference sequence). The CDR3 DNA sequence: TGTGCCACCAGCAGAGGGGACAGGGAATGGATGTGGGCCAAAAACATTCAGTACTTC. Protein product: CATSRGDREWMWAKNIQYF.

This rearrangement joins TRBV6-4 to TRBJ2-2; the D is unclear. The CDR3 sequence is 15 residues long. Germline V gene sequence: CDR1 MRHNA, CDR2 SNTAGT. Trimming took off 3 bases at V and 6 bases at J, with 14 bases between the two ends. CDR3 sequence (DNA): TGTGCCAGCAGTGAGGTGGGCAATGGCGCCGGGGAGCTGTTTTTT. This gives the protein CASSEVGNGAGELFF.

This chain connects TRBV4-3 to TRBJ2-2; D perhaps matches TRBD2 (5 bases). The CDR3 is made up of 15 amino acids. V was pared by 0 bases and J by 6 bases, with 11 bases between. Germline CDR1 reads LGHNA; CDR2 reads YSLEER. In nucleotides, the CDR3 is TGCGCCAGCAGCCAAGAGCTAGCATCCGCCGGGGAGCTGTTTTTT. Protein sequence: CASSQELASAGELFF.

The rearrangement uses TRBV6-1 and TRBJ2-3; 7 bases agree with TRBD2. The CDR3 totals 16 residues. CDR1 is MNHNS and CDR2 is SASEGT in the germline V gene. The V segment lost 3 bases and the J segment 6 bases; nucleotides outside the gene matches: 12. The CDR3 region has the DNA TGTGCCAGCAGTGATCGGCTGGGGGGGGGTTGGGATACGCAGTATTTT. Its translation: CASSDRLGGGWDTQYF.

This chain connects TRBV14 to TRBJ2-5, with D uncertain. CDR3 length equals 12 residues. V was clipped by 3 bases and J by 1 base, with 3 bases between them. Germline CDR1 SGHDN, CDR2 FVKESK. CDR3 nucleotide sequence: TGTGCCAGCAGCCATGTCCAAGAGACCCAGTACTTC. Amino acids: CASSHVQETQYF.

V gene TRBV6-6 combines with J gene TRBJ2-7; a weak D match, TRBD1 (5 bases). With 5 bases removed from V and 0 bases from J, the gap between germline ends came to 14 bases. The germline gives CDR1 MNHNY, CDR2 SVGAGI (reference sequence). This CDR3 spans 15 amino acids. The CDR3 loop reads CASSEHRWPSYEQYF. The CDR3 bases are TGTGCCAGCAGTGAGCACAGGTGGCCCTCCTACGAGCAGTACTTC.